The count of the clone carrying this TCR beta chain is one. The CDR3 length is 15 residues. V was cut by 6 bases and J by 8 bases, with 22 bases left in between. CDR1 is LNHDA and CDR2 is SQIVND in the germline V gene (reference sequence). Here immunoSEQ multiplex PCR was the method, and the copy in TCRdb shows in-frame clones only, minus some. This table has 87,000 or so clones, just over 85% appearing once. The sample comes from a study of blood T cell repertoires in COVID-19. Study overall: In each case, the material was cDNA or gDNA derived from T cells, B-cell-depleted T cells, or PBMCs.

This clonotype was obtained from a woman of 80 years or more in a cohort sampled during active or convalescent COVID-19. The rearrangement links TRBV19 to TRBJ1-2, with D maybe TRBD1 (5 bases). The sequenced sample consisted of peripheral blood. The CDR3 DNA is TGTGCCAGTAGAGGTTCTGGGACTCTTCCTAAAGGCTACACCTTC. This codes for CASRGSGTLPKGYTF.